One and the same sample provided the 10 T cell receptor beta chains below, sequenced in a study of cytotoxic CD8 clonotypes in ibrutinib-treated CLL (dated by TCRdb to the early 2020s). Library creation used the immunoSEQ multiplex PCR assay. Not all clones reach the TCRdb copy of this immuneACCESS table, which keeps in-frame sequences only. Checked studies attribute under half of the gap to unresolved V genes and leave the rest unexplained. The table for this sample lists around 300,000 clones; about 77% of them were counted only once. Jointly, the top ten make up roughly 6.3% of the sample. Sequences were derived from PBMCs, sampled before ibrutinib treatment. Receptor source: a human donor with chronic lymphocytic leukemia.

The count of this clone is one. The V and J genes are TRBV11-2 and TRBJ2-5; 11 nucleotides agree with TRBD1. J lost 4 bases, V lost 4 bases, and 8 bases had no gene match. CDR1 and CDR2 (germline): SGHAT, FQNNGV. This CDR3 is 16 amino acids long. In nucleotides, the CDR3 is TGTGCCAGCAGCTCCTGGACAGGGGGCGCGTCAGAGACCCAGTACTTC. This sequence encodes CASSSWTGGASETQYF.

This clone was observed a handful of times. The chain combines TRBV27 with TRBJ1-5; 9 nucleotides line up with TRBD1. Trimming removed 5 bases from V and 5 bases from J; junction bases left unmatched: 1. CDR1 MNHEY and CDR2 SMNVEV come from the germline V gene (reference sequence). The CDR3 loop spans 13 amino acids. This CDR3 is CASSRQGDQPQHF. CDR3 nucleotides: TGTGCCAGCAGTCGACAGGGGGATCAGCCCCAGCATTTT.

The rearrangement joins TRBV27 to TRBJ2-3, with TRBD2 matching 15 bases. V shed 5 bases, J shed 3 bases, and the junction held 6 bases outside the gene matches. Germline loops: CDR1 MNHEY, CDR2 SMNVEV (reference sequence). The CDR3 is 17 amino acids. CDR3 amino acids: CASSIGTSGRNTDTQYF. CDR3 coding DNA: TGTGCCAGCAGTATCGGGACTAGCGGGAGGAATACAGATACGCAGTATTTT.

A few counts support this clone. The chain has TRBV6-5 and TRBJ2-2; D uncertain. The CDR3 consists of 13 residues. V lost 7 bases to trimming and J lost 8 bases, with 14 bases between them. Germline V gene lookup returns CDR1 MNHEY and CDR2 SVGAGI. DNA for the CDR3: TGTGCCAGCACCCAACAGTGGGGTGGGGAGCTGTTTTTT. It specifies CASTQQWGGELFF.

In DNA form, the CDR3 reads TGTGCCAGCACCAACCCATCGGGGGGATCAGATACGCAGTATTTT. Translation gives CASTNPSGGSDTQYF. The V call is TRBV6-1, the J call TRBJ2-3; 7 positions match TRBD2. J lost 4 bases, V lost 7 bases, and 11 bases had no gene match. The CDR3 is made up of 15 amino acids. Germline V gene lookup returns CDR1 MNHNS and CDR2 SASEGT.

CDR3 amino acids: CASRTNPGQGVGETQYF. The CDR3 DNA reads TGTGCCAGTAGAACAAACCCGGGACAGGGGGTCGGAGAGACCCAGTACTTC. The chain recombines TRBV19 with TRBJ2-5; 11 positions agree with TRBD1. The V gene end was trimmed by 6 bases and the J gene end by 4 bases; junction bases not matched to a gene: 13. This CDR3 is built from 17 residues. Germline values: CDR1 LNHDA, CDR2 SQIVND (reference sequence).

J is TRBJ2-7 and V is TRBV5-1, with 8 bases that match TRBD2. V gave up 3 bases and J gave up 2 bases; unmatched junction bases: 25. Per germline, CDR1 SGHRS and CDR2 YFSETQ. The CDR3 contains 21 residues. The CDR3 here is CASSSPGGGLSRTTTPYEQYF. Written as DNA, the CDR3 is TGCGCCAGCAGCTCCCCAGGCGGGGGGCTATCCCGAACTACTACACCCTACGAGCAGTACTTC.

The rearrangement joins TRBV4-1 to TRBJ2-1; a weak D match, TRBD2 (6 bases). Germline values: CDR1 MGHRA, CDR2 YSYEKL. CDR3 size: 16 residues. Trimming took 4 bases from V and 2 from J, leaving 15 bases between them. Here the CDR3 DNA reads TGCGCCAGCAGCCCAGGGACTTCTATTGCCTACAATGAGCAGTTCTTC. Its translation is CASSPGTSIAYNEQFF.

This chain connects TRBV4-1 to TRBJ2-5, with D perhaps matching TRBD2 (6 bases). V was trimmed by 1 base and J by 1 base, leaving 13 bases between them. The length of the CDR3 is 16 residues. Germline V gives CDR1 MGHRA, CDR2 YSYEKL. The CDR3 DNA reads as TGCGCCAGCAGCCAAGGGATTAGCGGCCCCCAAGAGACCCAGTACTTC. Encoded protein: CASSQGISGPQETQYF.

The chain's CDR3 is CASTIERLGAYNEQFF. The DNA for the CDR3 is TGTGCCAGCACCATAGAACGGCTAGGGGCCTACAATGAGCAGTTCTTC. This rearrangement joins TRBV11-2 to TRBJ2-1; maybe TRBD1 (5 bases). The CDR3 is made up of 16 amino acids. Germline V gene data show CDR1 as SGHAT and CDR2 as FQNNGV. Trimming cost V 7 bases and J 2 bases, with 18 bases left between them.